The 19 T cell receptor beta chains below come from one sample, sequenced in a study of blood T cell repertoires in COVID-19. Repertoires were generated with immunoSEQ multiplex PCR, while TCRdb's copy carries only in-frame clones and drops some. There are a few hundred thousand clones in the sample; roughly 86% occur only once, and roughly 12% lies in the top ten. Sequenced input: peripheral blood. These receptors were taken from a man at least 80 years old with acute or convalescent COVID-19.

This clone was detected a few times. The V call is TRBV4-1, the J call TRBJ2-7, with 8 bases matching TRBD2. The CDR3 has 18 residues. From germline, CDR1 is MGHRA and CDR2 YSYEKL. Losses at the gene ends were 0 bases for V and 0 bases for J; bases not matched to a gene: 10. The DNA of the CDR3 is TGCGCCAGCAGCCAAGACTCCCCGGGAGGGCTACTCTCCTACGAGCAGTACTTC. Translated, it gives CASSQDSPGGLLSYEQYF.

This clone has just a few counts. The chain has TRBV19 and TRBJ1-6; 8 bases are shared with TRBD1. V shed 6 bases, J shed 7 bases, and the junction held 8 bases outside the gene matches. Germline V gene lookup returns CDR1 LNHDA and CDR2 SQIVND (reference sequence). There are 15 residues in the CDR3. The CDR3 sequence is CASSLTGGGNSPLHF. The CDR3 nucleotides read TGTGCCAGTAGCCTTACAGGGGGTGGCAATTCACCCCTCCACTTT.

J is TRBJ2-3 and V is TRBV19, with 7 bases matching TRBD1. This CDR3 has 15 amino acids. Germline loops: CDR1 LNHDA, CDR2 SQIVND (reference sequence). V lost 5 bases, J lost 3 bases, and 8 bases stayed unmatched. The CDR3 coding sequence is TGTGCCAGTAGTCCACAGGGGATCGGGACAGATACGCAGTATTTT. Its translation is CASSPQGIGTDTQYF.

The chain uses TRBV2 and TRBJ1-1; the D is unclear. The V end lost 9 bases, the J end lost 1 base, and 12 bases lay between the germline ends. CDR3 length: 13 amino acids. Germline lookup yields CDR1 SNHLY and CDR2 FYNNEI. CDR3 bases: TGTGCCAGTGGGAGAAGTTCGAACACTGAAGCTTTCTTT. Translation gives CASGRSSNTEAFF.

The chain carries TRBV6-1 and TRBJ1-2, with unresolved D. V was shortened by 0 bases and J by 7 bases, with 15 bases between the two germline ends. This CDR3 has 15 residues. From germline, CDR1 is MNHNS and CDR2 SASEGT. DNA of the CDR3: TGTGCCAGCAGTGAAGCGCTTGGGAGATCTGGTGGCTACACCTTC. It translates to CASSEALGRSGGYTF.

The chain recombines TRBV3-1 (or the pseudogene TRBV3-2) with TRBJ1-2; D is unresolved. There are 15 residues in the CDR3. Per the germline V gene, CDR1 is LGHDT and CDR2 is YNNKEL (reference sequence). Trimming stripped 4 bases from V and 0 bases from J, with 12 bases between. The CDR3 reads CASSPASGSNYGYTF. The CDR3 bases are TGTGCCAGCAGCCCCGCCTCCGGTTCTAACTATGGCTACACCTTC.

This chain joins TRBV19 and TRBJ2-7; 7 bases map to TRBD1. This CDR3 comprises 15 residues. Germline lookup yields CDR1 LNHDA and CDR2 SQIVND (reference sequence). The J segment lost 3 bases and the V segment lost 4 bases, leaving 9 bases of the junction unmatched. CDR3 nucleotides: TGTGCCAGTAGTACAGGCTTGGGGACAGTCTACGAGCAGTACTTC. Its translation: CASSTGLGTVYEQYF.

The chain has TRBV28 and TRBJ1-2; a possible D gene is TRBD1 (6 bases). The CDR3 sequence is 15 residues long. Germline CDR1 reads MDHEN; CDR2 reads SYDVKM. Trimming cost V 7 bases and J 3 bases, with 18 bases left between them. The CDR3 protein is CASTIIGQSHYGYTF. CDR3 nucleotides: TGTGCCAGCACCATTATTGGACAGTCTCACTATGGCTACACCTTC.

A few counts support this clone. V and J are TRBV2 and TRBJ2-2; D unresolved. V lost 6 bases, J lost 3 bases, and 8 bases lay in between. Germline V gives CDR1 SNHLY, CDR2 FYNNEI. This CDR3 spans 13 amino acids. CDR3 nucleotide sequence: TGTGCCAGCAGAGCCGGGTACACCGGGGAGCTGTTTTTT. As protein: CASRAGYTGELFF.

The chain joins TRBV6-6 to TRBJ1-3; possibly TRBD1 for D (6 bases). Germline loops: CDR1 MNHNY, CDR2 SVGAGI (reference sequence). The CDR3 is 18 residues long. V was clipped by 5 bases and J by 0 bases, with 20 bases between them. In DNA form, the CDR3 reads TGTGCCAGCAGTCCCCTGGGGGCCGTCTGGACCTCTGGAAACACCATATATTTT. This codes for CASSPLGAVWTSGNTIYF.

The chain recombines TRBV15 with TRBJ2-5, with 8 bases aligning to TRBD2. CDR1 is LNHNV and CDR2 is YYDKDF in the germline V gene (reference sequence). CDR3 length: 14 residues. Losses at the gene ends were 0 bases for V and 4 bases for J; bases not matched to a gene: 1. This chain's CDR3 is CATSRDSGTETQYF. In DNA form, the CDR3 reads TGTGCCACCAGCAGAGATAGCGGGACAGAGACCCAGTACTTC.

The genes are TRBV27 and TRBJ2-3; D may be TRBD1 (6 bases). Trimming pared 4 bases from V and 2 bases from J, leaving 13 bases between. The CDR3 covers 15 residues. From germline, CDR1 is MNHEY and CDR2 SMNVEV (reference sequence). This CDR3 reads CASSSLTGATDTQYF. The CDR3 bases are TGTGCCAGCAGTTCCCTGACAGGTGCCACAGATACGCAGTATTTT.

CDR3 sequence: CATSVTSGSYNEQFF. The DNA of the CDR3 is TGTGCCACCAGCGTTACTAGCGGGAGCTACAATGAGCAGTTCTTC. V is TRBV15 and J is TRBJ2-1, with TRBD2 matching over 11 bases. The ends lost 5 bases at V and 3 bases at J; junction bases unmatched: 3. Germline V gene data show CDR1 as LNHNV and CDR2 as YYDKDF (reference sequence). The CDR3 extends over 15 amino acids.

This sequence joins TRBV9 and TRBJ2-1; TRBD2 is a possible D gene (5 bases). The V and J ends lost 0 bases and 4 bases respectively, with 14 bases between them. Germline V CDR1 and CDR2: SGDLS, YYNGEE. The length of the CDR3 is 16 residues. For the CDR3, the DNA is TGTGCCAGCAGCGTAGTGGGGAGTTCCTTTTACAATGAGCAGTTCTTC. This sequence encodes CASSVVGSSFYNEQFF.

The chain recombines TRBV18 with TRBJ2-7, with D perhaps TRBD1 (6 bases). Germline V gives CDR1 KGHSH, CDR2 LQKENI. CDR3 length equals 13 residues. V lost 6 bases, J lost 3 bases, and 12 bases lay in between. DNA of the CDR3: TGTGCCAGCTCTCTGGACAGACACTACGAGCAGTACTTC. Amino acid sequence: CASSLDRHYEQYF.

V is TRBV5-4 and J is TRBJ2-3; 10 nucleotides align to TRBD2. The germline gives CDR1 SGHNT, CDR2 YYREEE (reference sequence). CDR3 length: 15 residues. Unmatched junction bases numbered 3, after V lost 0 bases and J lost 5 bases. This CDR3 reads CASSLAAGGVDTQYF. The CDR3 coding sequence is TGTGCCAGCAGCTTGGCAGCGGGAGGGGTAGATACGCAGTATTTT.

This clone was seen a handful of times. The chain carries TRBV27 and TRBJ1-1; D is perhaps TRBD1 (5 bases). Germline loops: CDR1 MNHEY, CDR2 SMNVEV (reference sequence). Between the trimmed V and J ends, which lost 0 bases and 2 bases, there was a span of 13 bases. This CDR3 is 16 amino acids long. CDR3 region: CASSLSGGVPNTEAFF. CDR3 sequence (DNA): TGTGCCAGCAGTTTATCGGGGGGGGTCCCCAACACTGAAGCTTTCTTT.

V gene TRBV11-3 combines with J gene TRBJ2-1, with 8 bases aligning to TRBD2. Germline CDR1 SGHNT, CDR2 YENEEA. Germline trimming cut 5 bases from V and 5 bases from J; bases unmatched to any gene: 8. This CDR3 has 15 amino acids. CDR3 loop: CASSLGLGRDNEQFF. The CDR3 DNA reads TGTGCCAGCAGCCTGGGACTAGGAAGGGACAATGAGCAGTTCTTC.

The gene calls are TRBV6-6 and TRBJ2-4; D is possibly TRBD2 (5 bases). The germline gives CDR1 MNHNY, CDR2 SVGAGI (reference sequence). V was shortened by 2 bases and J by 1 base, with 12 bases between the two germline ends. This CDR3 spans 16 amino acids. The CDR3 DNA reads TGTGCCAGCAGTTACGAACGGTCGGGGGCCAAAAACATTCAGTACTTC. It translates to CASSYERSGAKNIQYF.